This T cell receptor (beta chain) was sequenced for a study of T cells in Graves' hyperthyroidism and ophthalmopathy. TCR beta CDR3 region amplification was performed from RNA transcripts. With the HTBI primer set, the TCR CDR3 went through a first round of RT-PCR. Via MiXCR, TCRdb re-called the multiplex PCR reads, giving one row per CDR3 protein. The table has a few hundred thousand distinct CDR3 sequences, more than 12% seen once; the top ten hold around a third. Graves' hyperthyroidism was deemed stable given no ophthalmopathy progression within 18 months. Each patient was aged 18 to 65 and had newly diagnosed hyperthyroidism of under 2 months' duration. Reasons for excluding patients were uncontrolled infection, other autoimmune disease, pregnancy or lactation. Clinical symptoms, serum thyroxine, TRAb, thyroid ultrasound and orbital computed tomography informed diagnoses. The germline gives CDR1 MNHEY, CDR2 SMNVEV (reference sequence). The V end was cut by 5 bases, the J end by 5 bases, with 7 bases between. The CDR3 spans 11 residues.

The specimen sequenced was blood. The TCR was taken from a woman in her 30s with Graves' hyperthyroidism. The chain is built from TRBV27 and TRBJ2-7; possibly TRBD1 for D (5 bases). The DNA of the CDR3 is TGTGCCAGCAGTGGGGCCGACGAGCAGTACTTC. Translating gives CASSGADEQYF.